These T cell receptor beta chains were read from a single sample in a study of CD8+CD57+ T cells in acquired aplastic anemia. TCRdb re-called the reads with MiXCR, one entry per CDR3 protein. This sample has about 130,000 distinct CDR3 sequences, with around two fifths found just once. Specimen: sorted CD4+, CD8+, or CD8+CD57+ T cells (not recorded which) from PBMCs. Receptors were obtained from a human donor in good health, serving as a control. The CDR3 runs from the conserved cysteine through the conserved F or W. The D gene is left open where the match is weak. Size is stated for part of the rows, as once, few or many counts, or as a class when the clone is expanded.

14	TRBV28	TRBJ2-3	-	-	TGTGCCAGCAGTTTTGGGACCGATTTAGATACGCAGTATTTT	CASSFGTDLDTQYF
16	TRBV6-5	TRBJ2-7	TRBD1	many	TGTGCCAGCAGTTACTCGCCGTTAGGGGGCCTCTACGAGCAGTACTTC	CASSYSPLGGLYEQYF
18	TRBV10-1	TRBJ2-3	-	once	TGCGCCAGCAGTCCTAGGGAGGTACAGGGCTCAATCCCAGATACGCAGTATTTT	CASSPREVQGSIPDTQYF
14	TRBV6-1	TRBJ2-3	-	many	TGTGCCAGCAGTGTAGGGACTAGCACAGATACGCAGTATTTT	CASSVGTSTDTQYF
15	TRBV19	TRBJ2-7	TRBD1	-	TGTGCCAGTAATCGATGGGGACAGGGTCGGTACGAGCAGTACTTC	CASNRWGQGRYEQYF
17	TRBV11-2	TRBJ1-4	TRBD1	-	TGTGCCAGCAGCTTAGACAAATACAGGGGACCTAATGAAAAACCGTTTTTT	CASSLDKYRGPNEKPFF
11	TRBV20-1	TRBJ2-1	-	many	TGCAGTGCCTCGGACAGAAGTGAGCAGTTCTTC	CSASDRSEQFF
13	TRBV20-1	TRBJ2-3	-	many	TGCAGTGCCCAGGAAGGTACGGCAGATACGCAGTATTTT	CSAQEGTADTQYF
14	TRBV27	TRBJ2-7	-	-	TGTGCCAGCAGCCAGGGTGCGGGTTGGTACGAGCAGTACTTC	CASSQGAGWYEQYF
18	TRBV4-1	TRBJ2-1	TRBD2	many	TGCGCCAGCAGCTACTCCGGGGGGGCTATCAGCTCCTACAATGAGCAGTTCTTC	CASSYSGGAISSYNEQFF
14	TRBV2	TRBJ1-1	-	many	TGTGCCAGCAGTGAAGCGCGGGGACCGACTGAAGCTTTCTTT	CASSEARGPTEAFF
16	TRBV7-9	TRBJ1-2	-	many	TGTGCCAGCAGTGTTGATGTGACAGGACGAGGCTATGGCTACACCTTC	CASSVDVTGRGYGYTF
15	TRBV24-1	TRBJ1-6	-	-	TGTGCCCGCGGTCCCTTACAGGGTGTGGGGTCACCCCTCCACTTT	CARGPLQGVGSPLHF
15	TRBV11-2	TRBJ2-1	TRBD2	-	TGTGCCAGCAGCTTAGTGGGACTAGCGGGACATGAGCAGTTCTTC	CASSLVGLAGHEQFF
15	TRBV6-1	TRBJ1-1	-	few	TGTGCCAGCATGGCAGGCCTTCCCTTGAACACTGAAGCTTTCTTT	CASMAGLPLNTEAFF